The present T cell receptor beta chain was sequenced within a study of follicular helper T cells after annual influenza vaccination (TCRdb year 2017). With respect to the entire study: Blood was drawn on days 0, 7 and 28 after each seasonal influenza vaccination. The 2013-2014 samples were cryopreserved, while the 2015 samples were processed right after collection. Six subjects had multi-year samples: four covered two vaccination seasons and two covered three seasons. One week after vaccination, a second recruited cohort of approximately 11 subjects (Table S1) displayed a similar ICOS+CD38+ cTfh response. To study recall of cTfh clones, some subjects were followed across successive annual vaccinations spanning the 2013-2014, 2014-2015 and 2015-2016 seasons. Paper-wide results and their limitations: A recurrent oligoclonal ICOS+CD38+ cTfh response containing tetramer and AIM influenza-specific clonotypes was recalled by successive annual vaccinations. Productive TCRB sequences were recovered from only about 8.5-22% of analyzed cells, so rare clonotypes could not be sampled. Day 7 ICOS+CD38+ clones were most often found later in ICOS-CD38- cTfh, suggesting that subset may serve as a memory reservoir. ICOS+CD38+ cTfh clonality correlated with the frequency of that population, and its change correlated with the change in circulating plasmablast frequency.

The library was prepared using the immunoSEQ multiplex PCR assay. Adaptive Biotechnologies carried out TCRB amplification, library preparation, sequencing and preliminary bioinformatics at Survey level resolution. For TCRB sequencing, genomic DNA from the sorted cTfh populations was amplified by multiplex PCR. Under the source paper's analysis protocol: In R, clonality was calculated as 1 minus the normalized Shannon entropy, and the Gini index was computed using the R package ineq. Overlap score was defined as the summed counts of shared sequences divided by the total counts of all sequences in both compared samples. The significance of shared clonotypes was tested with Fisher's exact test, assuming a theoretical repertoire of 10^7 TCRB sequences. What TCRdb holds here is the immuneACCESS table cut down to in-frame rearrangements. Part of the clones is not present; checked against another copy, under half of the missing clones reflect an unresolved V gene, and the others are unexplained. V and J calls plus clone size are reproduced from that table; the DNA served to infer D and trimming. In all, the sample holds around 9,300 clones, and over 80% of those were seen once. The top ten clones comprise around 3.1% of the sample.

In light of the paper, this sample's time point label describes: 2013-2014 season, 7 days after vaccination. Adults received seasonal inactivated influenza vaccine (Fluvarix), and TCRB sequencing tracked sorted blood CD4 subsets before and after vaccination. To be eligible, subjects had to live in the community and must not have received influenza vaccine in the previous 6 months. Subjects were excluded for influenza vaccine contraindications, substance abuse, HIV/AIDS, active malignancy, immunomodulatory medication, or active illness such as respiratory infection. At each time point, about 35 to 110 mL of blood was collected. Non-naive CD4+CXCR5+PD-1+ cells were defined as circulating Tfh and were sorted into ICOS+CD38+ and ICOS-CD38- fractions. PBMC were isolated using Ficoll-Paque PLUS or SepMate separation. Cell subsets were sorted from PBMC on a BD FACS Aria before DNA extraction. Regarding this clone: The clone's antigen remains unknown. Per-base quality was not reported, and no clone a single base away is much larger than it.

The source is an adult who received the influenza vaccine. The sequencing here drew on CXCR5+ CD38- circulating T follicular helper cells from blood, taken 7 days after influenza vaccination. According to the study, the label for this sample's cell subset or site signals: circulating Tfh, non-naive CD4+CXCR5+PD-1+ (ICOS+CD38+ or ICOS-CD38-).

The nucleotide sequence reads TGTGCCAGCAGCCGCGAGGCATGGTATGGCTACACCTTC. The resulting protein is CASSREAWYGYTF. The rearranged chain carries TRBV5-6 and TRBJ1-2; the D segment cannot be called with confidence. Taken from the germline V gene, the CDR1 and CDR2 loops are SGHDT and YYEEEE. The V and J ends are trimmed by 4 bases and 5 bases, leaving 12 bases between them. The CDR3 starts with the cysteine, ends with the phenylalanine, and has 13 residues. The DNA shown is the 39-base CDR3, in frame from base 1.